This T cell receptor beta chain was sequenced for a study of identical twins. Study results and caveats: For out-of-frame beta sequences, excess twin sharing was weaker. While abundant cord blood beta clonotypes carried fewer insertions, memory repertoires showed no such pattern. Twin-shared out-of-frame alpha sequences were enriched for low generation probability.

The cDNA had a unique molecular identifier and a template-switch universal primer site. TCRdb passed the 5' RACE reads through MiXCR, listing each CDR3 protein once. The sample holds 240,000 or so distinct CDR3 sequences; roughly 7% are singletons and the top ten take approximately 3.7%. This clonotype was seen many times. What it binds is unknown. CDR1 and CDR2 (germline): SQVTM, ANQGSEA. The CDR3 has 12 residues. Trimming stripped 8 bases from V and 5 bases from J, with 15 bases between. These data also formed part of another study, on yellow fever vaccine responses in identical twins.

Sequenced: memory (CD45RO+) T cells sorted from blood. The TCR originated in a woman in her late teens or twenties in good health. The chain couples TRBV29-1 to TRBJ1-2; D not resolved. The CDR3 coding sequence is TGCAGCTTCACCGTAGGGCTATATGGCTACACCTTC. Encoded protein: CSFTVGLYGYTF. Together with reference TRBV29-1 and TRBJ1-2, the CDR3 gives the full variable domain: SAVISQKPSRDICQRGTSLTIQCQVDSQVTMMFWYRQQPGQSLTLIATANQGSEATYESGFVIDKFPISRPNLTFSTLTVSNMSPEDSSIYLCSFTVGLYGYTFGSGTRLTVV.